Sequencing of this T cell receptor (beta chain) was carried out in a study of cytomegalovirus exposure and HLA in healthy donors. The overall study: Falling in the Caucasian-associated ancestry cluster were less than 85% of about 400 genotyped donors. General study points: Cytomegalovirus status was reportedly diagnosed by the classifier with high specificity and sensitivity.

On this clone itself: Its cognate antigen is unknown.

V shed 2 bases and J shed 3 bases, with 8 bases lying between them. The CDR3 is 14 amino acids. Looked up from germline, CDR1 is SGHVS and CDR2 is FNYEAQ. Researchers ran the PCR with 60 Vbeta and 13 Jbeta primers. Generated by immunoSEQ multiplex PCR, the TCRdb table keeps only in-frame clones and is missing some. The sample carries 200,000 to 300,000 clones, roughly 84% recorded once. The rearrangement uses TRBV7-6 and TRBJ1-5; the D gene is possibly TRBD1 (5 bases). This TCR was sampled from a girl between 2 and 10 years old in good health and CMV-seronegative. Input material: PBMCs. The CDR3 region is CASSLSGDNQPQHF. The CDR3 DNA is TGTGCCAGCAGCTTATCGGGGGACAATCAGCCCCAGCATTTT.